This T cell receptor (beta chain) was sequenced during a study of cytomegalovirus exposure and HLA in healthy donors. Researchers ran the PCR with 60 Vbeta and 13 Jbeta primers. TCRdb keeps only in-frame clones here, not all; method: immunoSEQ multiplex PCR. The profile shows fewer than 200,000 clones, about 88% of them singletons. V trimming: 3 bases; J trimming: 5 bases; junction bases outside the gene matches: 3. Germline CDR1 and CDR2: SGHNT and YYREEE (reference sequence). The CDR3 is made up of 14 amino acids. The rearrangement joins TRBV5-4 to TRBJ2-1, with 9 bases fitting TRBD2. This receptor was taken from a man aged 18 to 29 in good health and CMV-seropositive. Material: PBMCs. CDR3 sequence reads: CASSSKRGDNEQFF. In nucleotides, the CDR3 is TGTGCCAGCAGCTCCAAGCGGGGGGACAATGAGCAGTTCTTC.